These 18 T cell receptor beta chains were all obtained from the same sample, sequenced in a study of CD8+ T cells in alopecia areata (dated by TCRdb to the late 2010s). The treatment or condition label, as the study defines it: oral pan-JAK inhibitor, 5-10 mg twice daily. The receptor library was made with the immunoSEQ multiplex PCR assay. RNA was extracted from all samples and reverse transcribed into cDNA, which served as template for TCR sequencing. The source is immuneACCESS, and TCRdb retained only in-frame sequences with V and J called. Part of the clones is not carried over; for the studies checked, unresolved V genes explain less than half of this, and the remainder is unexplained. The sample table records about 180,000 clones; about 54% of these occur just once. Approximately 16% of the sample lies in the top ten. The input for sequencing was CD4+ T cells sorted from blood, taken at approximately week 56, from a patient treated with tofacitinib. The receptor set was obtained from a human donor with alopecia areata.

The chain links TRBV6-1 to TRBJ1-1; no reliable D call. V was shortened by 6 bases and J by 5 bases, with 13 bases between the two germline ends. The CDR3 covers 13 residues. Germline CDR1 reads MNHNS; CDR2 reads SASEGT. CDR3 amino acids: CASSGTRVTEAFF. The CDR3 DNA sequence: TGTGCCAGCAGCGGAACAAGGGTTACTGAAGCTTTCTTT.

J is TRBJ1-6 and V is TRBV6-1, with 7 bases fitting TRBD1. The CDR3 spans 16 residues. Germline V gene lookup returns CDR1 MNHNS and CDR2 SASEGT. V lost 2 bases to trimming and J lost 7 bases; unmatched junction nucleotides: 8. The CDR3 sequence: CASSEFRGPVNSPLHF. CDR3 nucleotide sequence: TGTGCCAGCAGTGAATTTAGGGGGCCGGTCAATTCACCCCTCCACTTT.

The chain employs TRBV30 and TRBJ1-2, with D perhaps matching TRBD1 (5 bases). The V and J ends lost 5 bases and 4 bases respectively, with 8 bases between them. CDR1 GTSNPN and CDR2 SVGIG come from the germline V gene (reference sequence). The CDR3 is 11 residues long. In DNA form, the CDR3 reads TGTGCCTGGGACAGATCCTATGGCTACACCTTC. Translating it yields CAWDRSYGYTF.

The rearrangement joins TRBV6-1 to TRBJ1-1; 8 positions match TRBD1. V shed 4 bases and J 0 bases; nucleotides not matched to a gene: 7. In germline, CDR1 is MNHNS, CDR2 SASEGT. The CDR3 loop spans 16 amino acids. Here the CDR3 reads CASSGQGSVVNTEAFF. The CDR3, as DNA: TGTGCCAGCAGTGGACAGGGGAGTGTGGTGAACACTGAAGCTTTCTTT.

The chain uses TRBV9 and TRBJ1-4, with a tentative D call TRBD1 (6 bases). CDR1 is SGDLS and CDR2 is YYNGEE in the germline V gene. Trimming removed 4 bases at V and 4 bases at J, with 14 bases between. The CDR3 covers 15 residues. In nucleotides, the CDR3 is TGTGCCAGCAGCTTCGGGCAGGGGTTTAATGAAAAACTGTTTTTT. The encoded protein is CASSFGQGFNEKLFF.

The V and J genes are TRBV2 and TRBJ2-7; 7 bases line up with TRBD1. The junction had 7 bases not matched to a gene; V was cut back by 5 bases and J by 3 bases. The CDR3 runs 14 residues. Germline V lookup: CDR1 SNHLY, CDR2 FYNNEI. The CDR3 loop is CASSQGGAVYEQYF. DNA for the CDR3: TGTGCCAGCAGTCAAGGGGGCGCGGTCTACGAGCAGTACTTC.

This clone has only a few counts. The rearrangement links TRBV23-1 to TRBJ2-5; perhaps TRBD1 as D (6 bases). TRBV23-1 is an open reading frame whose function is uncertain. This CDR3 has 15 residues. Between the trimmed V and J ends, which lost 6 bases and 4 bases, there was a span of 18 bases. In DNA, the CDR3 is TGCGCCAGCAGGAGGGGGACCCCGGCGGCAGAGACCCAGTACTTC. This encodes CASRRGTPAAETQYF.

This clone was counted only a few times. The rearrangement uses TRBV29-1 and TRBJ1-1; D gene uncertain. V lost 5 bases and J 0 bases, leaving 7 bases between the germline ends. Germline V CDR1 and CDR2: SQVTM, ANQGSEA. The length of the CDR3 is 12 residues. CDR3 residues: CSVSAMNTEAFF. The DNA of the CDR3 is TGCAGCGTTTCGGCTATGAACACTGAAGCTTTCTTT.

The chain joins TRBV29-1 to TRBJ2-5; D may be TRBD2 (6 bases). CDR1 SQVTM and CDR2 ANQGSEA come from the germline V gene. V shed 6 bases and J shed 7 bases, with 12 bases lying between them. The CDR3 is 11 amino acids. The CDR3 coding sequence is TGCAGCGTCGACGGGGGTGGGACCCAGTACTTC. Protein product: CSVDGGGTQYF.

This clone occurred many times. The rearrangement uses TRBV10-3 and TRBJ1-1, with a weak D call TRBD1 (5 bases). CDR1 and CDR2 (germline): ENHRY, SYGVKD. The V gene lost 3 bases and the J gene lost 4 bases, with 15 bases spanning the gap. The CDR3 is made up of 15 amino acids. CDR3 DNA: TGTGCCATCAGTGAAGGTGGCTTGGGGGGCACTGAAGCTTTCTTT. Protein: CAISEGGLGGTEAFF.

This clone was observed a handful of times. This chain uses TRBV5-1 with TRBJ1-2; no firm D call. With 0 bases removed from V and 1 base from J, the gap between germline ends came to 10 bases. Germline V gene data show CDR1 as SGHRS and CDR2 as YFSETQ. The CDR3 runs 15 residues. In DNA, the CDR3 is TGCGCCAGCAGCTTGGAAGGCGGTAGTAACTATGGCTACACCTTC. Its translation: CASSLEGGSNYGYTF.

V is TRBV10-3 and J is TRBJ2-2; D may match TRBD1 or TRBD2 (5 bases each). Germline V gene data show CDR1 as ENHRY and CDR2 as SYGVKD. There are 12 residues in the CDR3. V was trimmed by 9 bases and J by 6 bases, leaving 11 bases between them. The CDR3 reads CAIRGVAGELFF. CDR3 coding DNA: TGTGCCATAAGAGGGGTCGCCGGGGAGCTGTTTTTT.

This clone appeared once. CDR3 coding DNA: TGTGCCAGCAGTGCTGAACCCGGGGAGCTGTTTTTT. Protein: CASSAEPGELFF. This chain links TRBV2 with TRBJ2-2; D is undetermined. Trimming cost V 4 bases and J 6 bases, with 6 bases left between them. CDR3 size: 12 residues. Germline V gene lookup returns CDR1 SNHLY and CDR2 FYNNEI. Full variable domain (outside the CDR3, taken from reference TRBV2 and TRBJ2-2): EPEVTQTPSHQVTQMGQEVILRCVPISNHLYFYWYRQILGQKVEFLVSFYNNEISEKSEIFDDQFSVERPDGSNFTLKIRSTKLEDSAMYFCASSAEPGELFFGEGSRLTVL.

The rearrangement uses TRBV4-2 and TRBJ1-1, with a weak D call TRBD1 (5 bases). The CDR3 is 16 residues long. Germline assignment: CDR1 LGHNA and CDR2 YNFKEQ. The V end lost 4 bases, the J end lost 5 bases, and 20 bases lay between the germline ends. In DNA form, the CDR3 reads TGTGCCAGCAGCCCAGAACTGCGTAGAGGGGAAACTGAAGCTTTCTTT. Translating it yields CASSPELRRGETEAFF.

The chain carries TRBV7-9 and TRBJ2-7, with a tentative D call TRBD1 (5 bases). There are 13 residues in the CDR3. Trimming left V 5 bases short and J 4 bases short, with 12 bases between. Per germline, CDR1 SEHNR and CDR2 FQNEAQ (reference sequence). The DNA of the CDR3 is TGTGCCAGCAGCGTCCAGGGTTTTTACGAGCAGTACTTC. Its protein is CASSVQGFYEQYF.

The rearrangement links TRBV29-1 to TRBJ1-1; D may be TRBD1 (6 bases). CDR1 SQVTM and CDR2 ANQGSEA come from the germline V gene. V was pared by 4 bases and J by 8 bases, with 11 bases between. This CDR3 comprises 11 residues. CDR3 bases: TGCAGCGTTGGGACAGTTAGGGAAGCTTTCTTT. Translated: CSVGTVREAFF. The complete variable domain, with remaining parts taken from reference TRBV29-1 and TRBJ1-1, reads SAVISQKPSRDICQRGTSLTIQCQVDSQVTMMFWYRQQPGQSLTLIATANQGSEATYESGFVIDKFPISRPNLTFSTLTVSNMSPEDSSIYLCSVGTVREAFFGQGTRLTVV.

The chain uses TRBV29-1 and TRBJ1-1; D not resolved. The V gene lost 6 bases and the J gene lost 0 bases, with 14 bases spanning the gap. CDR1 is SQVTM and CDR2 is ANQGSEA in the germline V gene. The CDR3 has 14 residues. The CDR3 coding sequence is TGCAGCGTCGTGCGGGCGATTGTGAACACTGAAGCTTTCTTT. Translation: CSVVRAIVNTEAFF. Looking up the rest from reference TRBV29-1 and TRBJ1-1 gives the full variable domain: SAVISQKPSRDICQRGTSLTIQCQVDSQVTMMFWYRQQPGQSLTLIATANQGSEATYESGFVIDKFPISRPNLTFSTLTVSNMSPEDSSIYLCSVVRAIVNTEAFFGQGTRLTVV.

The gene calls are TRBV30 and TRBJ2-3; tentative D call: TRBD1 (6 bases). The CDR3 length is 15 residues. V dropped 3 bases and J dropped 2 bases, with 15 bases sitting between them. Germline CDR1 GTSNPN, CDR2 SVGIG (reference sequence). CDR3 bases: TGTGCCTGGAGCGCCGCTACAGGGTCCACAGATACGCAGTATTTT. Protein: CAWSAATGSTDTQYF.